These 14 T cell receptor beta chains originate from one sample sequenced in a study of shared clonotypes between healthy human individuals. Profiled with immunoSEQ multiplex PCR; TCRdb holds only in-frame clones, not every one. The data hold a few million clones, with around 94% observed a single time. Input material: naive CD4+ T cells sorted from blood. Subset specified: CD45RA+ positively selected. These receptors were taken from a man aged 18 to 29 in good health.

The CDR3 DNA follows: TGTGCCAGCAGCTTGGATTTTTGGGACGTCGGGGGGCCCCAGCATTTT. Its protein product is CASSLDFWDVGGPQHF. The rearrangement joins TRBV5-5 to TRBJ1-5, with a tentative D call TRBD1 (5 bases). This CDR3 comprises 16 residues. The germline V and J ends were trimmed by 0 bases and 9 bases, with 19 bases remaining between them. Germline lookup yields CDR1 SGHKS and CDR2 YYEKEE (reference sequence).

This clone was counted once. The gene calls are TRBV18 and TRBJ2-7; TRBD1 matches at 10 bases. This CDR3 contains 16 residues. Germline V CDR1 and CDR2: KGHSH, LQKENI. V lost 5 bases, J lost 2 bases, and 9 bases stayed unmatched. The CDR3 coding sequence is TGTGCCAGCTCATCGTCACCGGGACAGGGGACCTACGAGCAGTACTTC. Its translation: CASSSSPGQGTYEQYF. Filled out from reference TRBV18 and TRBJ2-7, the complete variable domain reads NAGVMQNPRHLVRRRGQEARLRCSPMKGHSHVYWYRQLPEEGLKFMVYLQKENIIDESGMPKERFSAEFPKEGPSILRIQQVVRGDSAAYFCASSSSPGQGTYEQYFGPGTRLTVT.

The chain links TRBV13 to TRBJ2-3; a weak D match, TRBD1 (6 bases). The CDR3 loop spans 16 amino acids. Germline V lookup: CDR1 PRHDT, CDR2 FYEKMQ (reference sequence). Trimming took off 0 bases at V and 0 bases at J, with 10 bases between the two ends. CDR3 bases: TGTGCCAGCAGCTTAGGGGGGCAGGGGAGCACAGATACGCAGTATTTT. It encodes CASSLGGQGSTDTQYF.

The chain links TRBV4-1 to TRBJ2-7, with TRBD2 matching over 7 bases. The CDR3 is 18 residues long. Germline assignment: CDR1 MGHRA and CDR2 YSYEKL. The junction had 13 bases not matched to a gene; V was cut back by 1 base and J by 1 base. CDR3 sequence (DNA): TGCGCCAGCAGCCAAGTTGGGGCTCAAGCTAGCGGTTCCTACGAGCAGTACTTC. Protein product: CASSQVGAQASGSYEQYF.

This rearrangement joins TRBV2 to TRBJ1-2; no reliable D call. Trimming took 3 bases from V and 1 from J, leaving 9 bases between them. The CDR3 consists of 14 residues. CDR1 is SNHLY and CDR2 is FYNNEI in the germline V gene. CDR3 DNA: TGTGCCAGCAGTGAGGGCGGTAGTAACTATGGCTACACCTTC. It yields the protein CASSEGGSNYGYTF. The full variable domain, its missing parts supplied by reference TRBV2 and TRBJ1-2, is EPEVTQTPSHQVTQMGQEVILRCVPISNHLYFYWYRQILGQKVEFLVSFYNNEISEKSEIFDDQFSVERPDGSNFTLKIRSTKLEDSAMYFCASSEGGSNYGYTFGSGTRLTVV.

The V gene is TRBV30, the J gene TRBJ2-5; TRBD1 or TRBD2 may be the D gene (5 bases each). CDR3 length equals 12 residues. Germline V gene data show CDR1 as GTSNPN and CDR2 as SVGIG (reference sequence). Between the trimmed V and J ends, which lost 1 base and 5 bases, there was a span of 8 bases. CDR3 sequence (DNA): TGTGCCTGGAGTGGGGGGTACGAGACCCAGTACTTC. It translates to CAWSGGYETQYF.

This clone was seen once. Other nucleotide sequences in the sample specify the same CDR3. The rearrangement joins TRBV5-1 to TRBJ1-2; 11 bases are a match to TRBD1. V shed 0 bases and J 7 bases; nucleotides not matched to a gene: 2. Germline-derived CDR1 and CDR2 are SGHRS and YFSETQ. This CDR3 contains 14 residues. DNA for the CDR3: TGCGCCAGCAGCTTGGATGGGACAGGGGGTGGCTACACCTTC. Amino acids: CASSLDGTGGGYTF.

This clone turned up a few times. V gene TRBV30 combines with J gene TRBJ1-5; D gene uncertain. The ends were cut back, 0 bases at V and 1 base at J, with 10 bases in the middle. CDR1 GTSNPN and CDR2 SVGIG come from the germline V gene (reference sequence). The CDR3 consists of 15 residues. CDR3 protein: CAWSVGWGSNQPQHF. CDR3 in DNA: TGTGCCTGGAGTGTCGGTTGGGGAAGCAATCAGCCCCAGCATTTT. Full variable domain (rest looked up from reference TRBV30 and TRBJ1-5): SQTIHQWPATLVQPVGSPLSLECTVEGTSNPNLYWYRQAAGRGLQLLFYSVGIGQISSEVPQNLSASRPQDRQFILSSKKLLLSDSGFYLCAWSVGWGSNQPQHFGDGTRLSIL.

The rearrangement uses TRBV4-2 and TRBJ2-3; 9 bases map to TRBD2. The CDR3 is 16 amino acids. The trim removed 4 bases at V and 2 bases at J, leaving 7 bases unmatched. Germline lookup yields CDR1 LGHNA and CDR2 YNFKEQ. CDR3 amino acids: CASSLLLAGNTDTQYF. CDR3 in DNA: TGTGCCAGCAGCCTCCTGCTAGCGGGGAACACAGATACGCAGTATTTT.

The rearrangement links TRBV18 to TRBJ2-2; 7 bases agree with TRBD2. The trim removed 3 bases at V and 6 bases at J, leaving 4 bases unmatched. The CDR3 is 14 amino acids. The V gene's germline CDR1 is KGHSH and CDR2 LQKENI. The CDR3 bases are TGTGCCAGCTCACCGGGAGGGGTTGCCGGGGAGCTGTTTTTT. It specifies CASSPGGVAGELFF.

This clone was counted once. The J gene is TRBJ2-5, the V gene TRBV10-1; no firm D call. Germline CDR1 is WNHNN and CDR2 is SYGVQD (reference sequence). V dropped 5 bases and J dropped 6 bases, with 10 bases sitting between them. CDR3 length: 12 amino acids. The CDR3 region has the DNA TGCGCCAGCAGTCCTCTTCCACAGACCCAGTACTTC. Translation: CASSPLPQTQYF.

The chain employs TRBV6-5 and TRBJ2-6, with TRBD1 matching over 7 bases. With 6 bases clipped from V and 3 bases from J, the junction kept 5 bases outside the gene matches. The CDR3 runs to 15 residues. Per the germline V gene, CDR1 is MNHEY and CDR2 is SVGAGI. Here the CDR3 reads CASRRQGYGANVLTF. The CDR3 nucleotides are TGTGCCAGCAGGAGACAGGGTTATGGGGCCAACGTCCTGACTTTC.

This chain uses TRBV4-1 with TRBJ1-5; D ambiguous. The CDR3 extends over 14 amino acids. Germline V gives CDR1 MGHRA, CDR2 YSYEKL. With 1 base removed from V and 3 bases from J, the gap between germline ends came to 7 bases. The CDR3 DNA sequence: TGCGCCAGCAGCCAAGTTCAGCTCAATCAGCCCCAGCATTTT. It codes for CASSQVQLNQPQHF.

The count of this clone is one. The chain combines TRBV5-1 with TRBJ1-1; the D gene is possibly TRBD1 (6 bases). CDR1 and CDR2 from the germline V gene are SGHRS and YFSETQ. With 7 bases removed from V and 3 bases from J, the gap between germline ends came to 16 bases. This CDR3 spans 14 amino acids. CDR3 in amino acids: CASARRGPDTEAFF. In DNA, the CDR3 is TGCGCCAGCGCACGCAGGGGACCGGACACTGAAGCTTTCTTT.